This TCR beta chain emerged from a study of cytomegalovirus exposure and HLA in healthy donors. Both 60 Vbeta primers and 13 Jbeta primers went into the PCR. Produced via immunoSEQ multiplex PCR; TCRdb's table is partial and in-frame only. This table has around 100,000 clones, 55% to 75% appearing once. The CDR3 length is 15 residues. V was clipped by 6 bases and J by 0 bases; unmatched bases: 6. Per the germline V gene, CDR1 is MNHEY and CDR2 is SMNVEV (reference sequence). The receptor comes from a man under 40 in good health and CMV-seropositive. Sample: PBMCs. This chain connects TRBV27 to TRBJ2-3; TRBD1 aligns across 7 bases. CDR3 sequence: CASSPTGVSTDTQYF. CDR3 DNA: TGTGCCAGCAGCCCAACAGGGGTAAGCACAGATACGCAGTATTTT.